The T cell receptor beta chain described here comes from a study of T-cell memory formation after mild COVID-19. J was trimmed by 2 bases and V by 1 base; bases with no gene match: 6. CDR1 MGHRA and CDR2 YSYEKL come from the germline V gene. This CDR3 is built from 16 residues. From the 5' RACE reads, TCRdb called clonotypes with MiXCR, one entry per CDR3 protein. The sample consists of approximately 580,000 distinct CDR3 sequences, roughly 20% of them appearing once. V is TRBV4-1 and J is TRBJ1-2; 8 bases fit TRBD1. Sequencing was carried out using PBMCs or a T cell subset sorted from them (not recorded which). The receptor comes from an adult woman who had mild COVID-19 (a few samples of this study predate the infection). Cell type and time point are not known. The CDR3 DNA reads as TGCGCCAGCAGCCAAGTGGGGCAGGGGGCCAACTATGGCTACACCTTC. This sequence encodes CASSQVGQGANYGYTF.